The 11 T cell receptor beta chains below come from one sample, sequenced in a study of CD8+ T cells in alopecia areata. Treatment indicated: oral pan-JAK inhibitor, 5-10 mg twice daily. The sequencing template was cDNA reverse transcribed from extracted RNA. Sequencing was performed with immunoSEQ multiplex PCR; in TCRdb, only in-frame clones are kept and a portion is missing. Seen here are fewer than 250,000 clones, 40% to 45% observed once, and the top ten hold about 2.4%. Here the sequenced sample was CD4+ T cells sorted from blood, taken at approximately week 36, from a patient treated with tofacitinib. These receptor sequences come from a human donor with alopecia areata.

The V and J genes are TRBV9 and TRBJ2-1; possible D gene TRBD1, 5 bases. The germline V gene has CDR1 SGDLS and CDR2 YYNGEE. CDR3 length: 15 amino acids. Trimming removed 1 base at V and 0 bases at J, with 8 bases between. CDR3 in amino acids: CASSVRGNSYNEQFF. CDR3 nucleotide sequence: TGTGCCAGCAGCGTAAGGGGAAACTCCTACAATGAGCAGTTCTTC.

This chain joins TRBV5-8 and TRBJ2-1; tentatively, D is TRBD2 (6 bases). The V end lost 1 base, the J end lost 6 bases, and 20 bases lay between the germline ends. The germline V gene has CDR1 SGHTS and CDR2 YDEGEE. The CDR3 extends over 17 amino acids. The CDR3 spells CASSLILGLEGRNEQFF. Here the CDR3 DNA reads TGTGCCAGCAGCTTGATTTTAGGGCTGGAGGGCCGCAATGAGCAGTTCTTC.

This chain links TRBV29-1 with TRBJ1-5; D is ambiguous. CDR3 length: 12 residues. Germline V CDR1 and CDR2: SQVTM, ANQGSEA. Trimming shortened V by 6 bases and J by 4 bases, and 10 bases separated the two germline ends. DNA for the CDR3: TGCAGCGTGAATGATGGGAATCAGCCCCAGCATTTT. This encodes CSVNDGNQPQHF.

This chain joins TRBV5-6 and TRBJ2-5; no definite D call. Per the germline V gene, CDR1 is SGHDT and CDR2 is YYEEEE. The CDR3 sequence is 14 residues long. Trimming took off 0 bases at V and 5 bases at J, with 11 bases between the two ends. The CDR3 here is CASSLVTPGETQYF. For the CDR3, the DNA is TGTGCCAGCAGCTTGGTGACTCCTGGGGAGACCCAGTACTTC.

The chain joins TRBV15 to TRBJ2-7; tentatively, D is TRBD2 (6 bases). The CDR3 runs to 17 residues. V was pared by 0 bases and J by 1 base, with 16 bases between. The germline CDR1 and CDR2 sequences are LNHNV and YYDKDF (reference sequence). The CDR3 here is CATSRDGGSGSSYEQYF. The CDR3 DNA follows: TGTGCCACCAGCAGAGATGGGGGAAGCGGGTCTTCCTACGAGCAGTACTTC. The full variable domain, rest sourced from reference TRBV15 and TRBJ2-7, is DAMVIQNPRYQVTQFGKPVTLSCSQTLNHNVMYWYQQKSSQAPKLLFHYYDKDFNNEADTPDNFQSRRPNTSFCFLDIRSPGLGDTAMYLCATSRDGGSGSSYEQYFGPGTRLTVT.

Here the CDR3 reads CASSVEVGELFF. CDR3 coding DNA: TGTGCCAGCAGCGTAGAGGTCGGGGAGCTGTTTTTT. The chain joins TRBV9 to TRBJ2-2; D unresolved. CDR1 and CDR2 from the germline V gene are SGDLS and YYNGEE. The length of the CDR3 is 12 residues. Between the trimmed V and J ends, which lost 0 bases and 7 bases, there was a span of 4 bases.

The chain joins TRBV6-5 to TRBJ2-1; a possible D gene is TRBD2 (6 bases). The length of the CDR3 is 13 residues. CDR1 is MNHEY and CDR2 is SVGAGI in the germline V gene. V was cut by 4 bases and J by 7 bases, with 11 bases left in between. CDR3 protein: CASSLLAANEQFF. The DNA of the CDR3 is TGTGCCAGCAGTTTATTAGCGGCTAATGAGCAGTTCTTC.

V usage is TRBV5-6 and J usage is TRBJ2-5; 8 bases map to TRBD1. The trim removed 4 bases at V and 4 bases at J, leaving 9 bases unmatched. CDR1 and CDR2 (germline): SGHDT, YYEEEE. The CDR3 has 15 amino acids. The CDR3 loop reads CASSRGQGIRETQYF. CDR3 sequence (DNA): TGTGCCAGCAGCCGAGGACAGGGAATACGAGAGACCCAGTACTTC.

This clone occurred a few times. The rearrangement links TRBV7-3 to TRBJ2-1, with TRBD2 matching over 11 bases. V shed 4 bases and J 7 bases; nucleotides not matched to a gene: 9. Germline assignment: CDR1 SGHTA and CDR2 FQGTGA. The CDR3 has 16 amino acids. The CDR3 bases are TGTGCCAGCAGCTCCTCCACTAGCGGGAGTCGAAATGAGCAGTTCTTC. Its translation: CASSSSTSGSRNEQFF.

This chain joins TRBV11-1 and TRBJ2-2; a weak D match, TRBD1 (5 bases). Germline loops: CDR1 SGHAT, CDR2 FQDESV (reference sequence). V was clipped by 4 bases and J by 6 bases, with 15 bases between them. This CDR3 has 15 amino acids. CDR3 region: CASSYLREGAGELFF. For the CDR3, the DNA is TGTGCCAGCAGCTACCTAAGAGAAGGGGCCGGGGAGCTGTTTTTT.

This sequence joins TRBV2 and TRBJ2-2, with D possibly matching TRBD1 (6 bases). The length of the CDR3 is 13 residues. Germline V lookup: CDR1 SNHLY, CDR2 FYNNEI. Trimming removed 4 bases from V and 8 bases from J, with 11 bases in between. The CDR3 is CASSAVTGGELFF. DNA of the CDR3: TGTGCCAGCAGTGCAGTGACAGGTGGGGAGCTGTTTTTT. Filled out from reference TRBV2 and TRBJ2-2, the complete variable domain reads EPEVTQTPSHQVTQMGQEVILRCVPISNHLYFYWYRQILGQKVEFLVSFYNNEISEKSEIFDDQFSVERPDGSNFTLKIRSTKLEDSAMYFCASSAVTGGELFFGEGSRLTVL.